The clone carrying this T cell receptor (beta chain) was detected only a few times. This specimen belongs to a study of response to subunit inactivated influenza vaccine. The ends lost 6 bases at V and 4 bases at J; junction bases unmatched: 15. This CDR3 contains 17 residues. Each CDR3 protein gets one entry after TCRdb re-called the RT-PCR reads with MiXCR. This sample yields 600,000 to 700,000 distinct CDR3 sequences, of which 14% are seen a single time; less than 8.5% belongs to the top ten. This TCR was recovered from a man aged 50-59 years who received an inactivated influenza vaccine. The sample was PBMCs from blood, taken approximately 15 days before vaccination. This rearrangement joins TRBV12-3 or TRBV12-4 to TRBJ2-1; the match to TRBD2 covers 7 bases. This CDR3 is CASSPPRDYRVYNEQFF. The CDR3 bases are TGTGCCAGCAGCCCCCCGAGGGACTATCGGGTATACAATGAGCAGTTCTTC.